This entry features one TCR beta chain sequence. The antigen remains undetermined. This entry belongs to a study of cytomegalovirus exposure and HLA in healthy donors. Notes on the study in general: No immune exposure information besides CMV serostatus was available. Association of a missense DCLRE1C variant with TCR beta V- and J-gene trimming was reported in a later analysis. Certain indistinguishable V segments, among them TRBV6-2 and TRBV6-3, were excluded.

The PCR made use of 60 Vbeta and 13 Jbeta primers. TCRdb's table, derived via immunoSEQ multiplex PCR, lists solely in-frame clones and lacks some. The table records some 93,000 clones, under 90% of them present only once. Trimming took 5 bases from V and 3 from J, leaving 11 bases between them. The germline V gene has CDR1 SGDLS and CDR2 YYNGEE. CDR3 length: 13 residues. This chain uses TRBV9 with TRBJ1-2; tentatively, D is TRBD1 (5 bases). Sequencing was performed on PBMCs. The receptor was isolated from a man in his fifties in good health and CMV-seronegative. CDR3 sequence reads: CASSPDTYYGYTF. Here the CDR3 DNA reads TGTGCCAGCAGTCCGGACACATACTATGGCTACACCTTC.